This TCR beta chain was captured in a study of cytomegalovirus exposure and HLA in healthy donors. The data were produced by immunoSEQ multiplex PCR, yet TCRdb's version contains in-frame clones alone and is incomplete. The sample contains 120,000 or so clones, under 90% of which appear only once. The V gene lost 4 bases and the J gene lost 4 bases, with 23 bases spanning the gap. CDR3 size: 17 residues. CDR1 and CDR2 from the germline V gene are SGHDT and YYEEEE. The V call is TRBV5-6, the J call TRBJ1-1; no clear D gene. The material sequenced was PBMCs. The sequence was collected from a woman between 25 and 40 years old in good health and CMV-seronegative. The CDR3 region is CASSSSGPSFRGTEAFF. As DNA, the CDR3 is TGTGCCAGCAGCAGTTCCGGGCCTTCGTTTCGGGGCACTGAAGCTTTCTTT.